Listed here are 20 T cell receptor beta chains from one sample, sequenced in a study of T-cell memory formation after mild COVID-19. In TCRdb, the 5' RACE reads were re-called with MiXCR into one record per CDR3 protein. The sample holds over 300,000 distinct CDR3 sequences; roughly 20% are singletons and the top ten take around 23%. The sequencing input was PBMCs or a T cell subset sorted from them (not recorded which). These receptors were obtained from a man aged 18 to 29 who had mild COVID-19 (a few samples of this study predate the infection). Cell type and time point are not known.

This clonotype has just a few counts. This sequence joins TRBV7-9 and TRBJ2-5, with D tentatively TRBD1 or TRBD2 (5 bases each). CDR1 SEHNR and CDR2 FQNEAQ come from the germline V gene (reference sequence). This CDR3 region has 15 residues. V lost 4 bases and J 4 bases, leaving 16 bases between the germline ends. CDR3 bases: TGTGCCAGCAGCTCGCCCGGGACCCTAGGAGAGACCCAGTACTTC. This encodes CASSSPGTLGETQYF.

The rearrangement joins TRBV12-3 or TRBV12-4 to TRBJ1-6; 8 bases map to TRBD1. The CDR3 length is 12 residues. The DNA of the CDR3 is TGTGCAACGGGACAGGAGGGTTCACCCCTCCACTTT. This gives the protein CATGQEGSPLHF.

This clonotype was counted between two and nine times. The rearrangement uses TRBV6-1 and TRBJ1-6, with unresolved D. The CDR3 is 14 residues long. In germline, CDR1 is MNHNS, CDR2 SASEGT. The ends were cut back, 2 bases at V and 7 bases at J, with 9 bases in the middle. The CDR3 DNA reads TGTGCCAGCAGTGAACTCGGCGGAAATTCACCCCTCCACTTT. Amino acids: CASSELGGNSPLHF.

The chain carries TRBV6-2 or TRBV6-3 and TRBJ2-2, with D hard to call. With 0 bases removed from V and 3 bases from J, the gap between germline ends came to 5 bases. Germline V gene lookup returns CDR1 MNHEY and CDR2 SVGEGT. The CDR3 is 14 residues long. The CDR3 spells CASSYSGYTGELFF. In nucleotides, the CDR3 is TGTGCCAGCAGTTACTCAGGATACACCGGGGAGCTGTTTTTT.

The chain couples TRBV7-2 to TRBJ1-1; possibly TRBD1 for D (6 bases). V was shortened by 8 bases and J by 9 bases, with 16 bases between the two germline ends. CDR3 length: 12 residues. Germline V gives CDR1 SGHTA, CDR2 FQGNSA. The CDR3 sequence: CASAGQTRKAFF. Here the CDR3 DNA reads TGTGCCAGCGCCGGACAGACCAGAAAAGCTTTCTTT.

V and J are TRBV12-3 or TRBV12-4 and TRBJ2-1, with 8 bases identical to TRBD1. The CDR3 extends over 16 amino acids. V shed 3 bases, J shed 8 bases, and the junction held 12 bases outside the gene matches. The CDR3 DNA reads as TGTGCCAGCAGTTTTGGTTTCAGGGGGCGACGGTATGAGCAGTTCTTC. This encodes CASSFGFRGRRYEQFF.

This clonotype appeared a few times. The gene calls are TRBV28 and TRBJ1-3; tentative D call: TRBD1 (5 bases). Looked up from germline, CDR1 is MDHEN and CDR2 is SYDVKM. V lost 6 bases and J lost 5, with 14 bases in between. The CDR3 totals 14 residues. CDR3 DNA sequence: TGTGCCAGCAGCTGGGGGGATTTAAGAAACACCATATATTTT. Protein sequence: CASSWGDLRNTIYF. Using reference TRBV28 and TRBJ1-3 for the parts outside the CDR3, the full variable domain is DVKVTQSSRYLVKRTGEKVFLECVQDMDHENMFWYRQDPGLGLRLIYFSYDVKMKEKGDIPEGYSVSREKKERFSLILESASTNQTSMYLCASSWGDLRNTIYFGEGSWLTVV.

V usage is TRBV5-1 and J usage is TRBJ2-1; TRBD1 matches at 7 bases. Germline lookup yields CDR1 SGHRS and CDR2 YFSETQ. V lost 3 bases, J lost 5 bases, and 8 bases stayed unmatched. This CDR3 has 15 amino acids. The CDR3 spells CASSSGTEGNNEQFF. CDR3 DNA: TGCGCCAGCAGCTCCGGGACAGAAGGAAACAATGAGCAGTTCTTC.

This clonotype was seen a handful of times. The chain joins TRBV6-2 or TRBV6-3 to TRBJ2-1; perhaps TRBD1 as D (5 bases). Trimming removed 5 bases from V and 6 bases from J, with 14 bases in between. Germline V CDR1 and CDR2: MNHEY, SVGEGT. The CDR3 length is 14 residues. In DNA form, the CDR3 reads TGTGCCAGCAGTCTGGGGCCCGCGGCCAATGAGCAGTTCTTC. Its translation: CASSLGPAANEQFF.

This sequence joins TRBV4-3 and TRBJ2-1, with D maybe TRBD1 (5 bases). The CDR3 is 17 residues long. Trimming shortened V by 0 bases and J by 1 base, and 13 bases separated the two germline ends. Germline V gene data show CDR1 as LGHNA and CDR2 as YSLEER. The CDR3, as DNA: TGCGCCAGCAGCCAAGAGGCAGACAGAGTTTCCTACAATGAGCAGTTCTTC. Amino acid sequence: CASSQEADRVSYNEQFF.

The rearrangement links TRBV6-6 to TRBJ1-2; weak D call: TRBD1 (5 bases). The CDR3 has 14 residues. The V and J ends lost 7 bases and 1 base respectively, with 13 bases between them. Germline CDR1 reads MNHNY; CDR2 reads SVGAGI (reference sequence). Here the CDR3 DNA reads TGTGCCAGCAACCCGAGGGGCCGTAACTATGGCTACACCTTC. It is translated as CASNPRGRNYGYTF.

This clonotype has only a few counts. The chain uses TRBV4-1 and TRBJ1-4; D is unresolved. This CDR3 has 13 residues. Germline CDR1 reads MGHRA; CDR2 reads YSYEKL. The V and J ends lost 0 bases and 7 bases respectively, with 6 bases between them. The CDR3 loop reads CASSQEPGEKLFF. The CDR3 DNA reads TGCGCCAGCAGCCAAGAGCCGGGTGAAAAACTGTTTTTT.

This clonotype has just a few counts. J is TRBJ2-3 and V is TRBV18; D assignment may be TRBD1 or TRBD2 (5 bases each). The V gene lost 8 bases and the J gene lost 7 bases, with 22 bases spanning the gap. This CDR3 is 15 amino acids long. Germline assignment: CDR1 KGHSH and CDR2 LQKENI. CDR3 sequence reads: CASTGPGPPPYTQYF. The DNA for the CDR3 is TGTGCCAGCACCGGTCCGGGACCCCCACCGTATACGCAGTATTTT.

V usage is TRBV7-2 and J usage is TRBJ2-6; no clear D gene. With 8 bases removed from V and 3 bases from J, the gap between germline ends came to 11 bases. Germline V gene data show CDR1 as SGHTA and CDR2 as FQGNSA. The CDR3 totals 14 residues. For the CDR3, the DNA is TGTGCCAGCGGACGGAACTATGGGGCCAACGTCCTGACTTTC. As protein: CASGRNYGANVLTF.

J is TRBJ2-5 and V is TRBV4-3, with D perhaps being TRBD1 or TRBD2 (5 bases each). Trimming stripped 5 bases from V and 0 bases from J, with 16 bases between. CDR3 length: 16 residues. Per the germline V gene, CDR1 is LGHNA and CDR2 is YSLEER. CDR3 region: CASSYLGRGYQETQYF. CDR3 nucleotides: TGCGCCAGCAGCTACCTGGGACGGGGATACCAAGAGACCCAGTACTTC.

The chain employs TRBV5-1 and TRBJ2-1; D uncertain. The CDR3 loop spans 15 amino acids. With 1 base removed from V and 0 bases from J, the gap between germline ends came to 8 bases. CDR1 and CDR2 from the germline V gene are SGHRS and YFSETQ. The CDR3 DNA is TGCGCCAGCAGCTTGTGGGAAAGCTCCTACAATGAGCAGTTCTTC. This translates into CASSLWESSYNEQFF.

This clonotype was recorded at least ten times. The J gene is TRBJ2-1, the V gene TRBV7-6, with a tentative D call TRBD2 (8 bases). The V gene lost 5 bases and the J gene lost 9 bases, with 20 bases spanning the gap. The CDR3 is 15 amino acids. In germline, CDR1 is SGHVS, CDR2 FNYEAQ. CDR3 residues: CASSRQGLVEVEQFF. Written as DNA, the CDR3 is TGTGCCAGCAGCCGACAGGGACTAGTTGAGGTTGAGCAGTTCTTC. Supplemented by reference TRBV7-6 and TRBJ2-1, the full variable domain reads GAGVSQSPRYKVTKRGQDVALRCDPISGHVSLYWYRQALGQGPEFLTYFNYEAQQDKSGLPNDRFSAERPEGSISTLTIQRTEQRDSAMYRCASSRQGLVEVEQFFGPGTRLTVL.

The V gene is TRBV5-1, the J gene TRBJ2-3, with 10 bases identical to TRBD1. The junction had 7 bases not matched to a gene; V was cut back by 6 bases and J by 3 bases. The CDR3 is made up of 15 amino acids. In germline, CDR1 is SGHRS, CDR2 YFSETQ. CDR3 bases: TGCGCCAGCAAAGATGGGACAGGGGCTACAGATACGCAGTATTTT. Translating it yields CASKDGTGATDTQYF. The full variable domain, rest sourced from reference TRBV5-1 and TRBJ2-3, is KAGVTQTPRYLIKTRGQQVTLSCSPISGHRSVSWYQQTPGQGLQFLFEYFSETQRNKGNFPGRFSGRQFSNSRSEMNVSTLELGDSALYLCASKDGTGATDTQYFGPGTRLTVL.

The V gene is TRBV5-1, the J gene TRBJ1-1; D call uncertain. Germline CDR1 SGHRS, CDR2 YFSETQ. V was pared by 4 bases and J by 0 bases, with 13 bases between. The CDR3 consists of 15 residues. The CDR3 is CASSPRQSLNTEAFF. CDR3 in DNA: TGCGCCAGCAGCCCCCGGCAGTCCCTGAACACTGAAGCTTTCTTT.

This clonotype was counted between two and nine times. The gene calls are TRBV5-1 and TRBJ1-4; 9 nucleotides match TRBD1. This CDR3 has 15 amino acids. In germline, CDR1 is SGHRS, CDR2 YFSETQ. Trimming at V came to 4 bases and at J to 8 bases, leaving 9 bases not matched to a gene. The CDR3 region has the DNA TGCGCCAGCAGCGTAACAGGGGGCCAAGACGAAAAACTGTTTTTT. Its protein product is CASSVTGGQDEKLFF.